The 14 T cell receptor gamma chains given below trace back to one sample, sequenced in a study of human gamma delta and Vdelta1 T cells. TCRdb re-called the PCR reads via CATT. The sample records some 910 gamma-chain clones, 3.5% to 5% being singletons. Sequencing was done on a sample of naive CD27+ Vdelta1 gamma-delta T cells from blood. The source is a human donor in good health.

This clone was counted a few times. The protein TCRdb lists belongs to a much larger clone and differs from this DNA's translation at residue 5, which points to a read error; the protein shown is made from the DNA. The chain combines TRGV2 with TRGJ1 or TRGJ2. Germline lookup yields CDR1 EGSNGY and CDR2 YDSYNSKV. The CDR3 is 13 residues long. In DNA form, the CDR3 reads TGTGCCACCTGGTACGGTCCGTATTATAAGAAACTCTTT. Translating gives CATWYGPYYKKLF.

In its sample, this clone was seen a few times. Mismatch with germline at one junction end may stem from a read error. This sequence joins TRGV9 and TRGJ1 or TRGJ2. The CDR3 totals 13 residues. Per germline, CDR1 GITISATS and CDR2 ISYDGTV (reference sequence). CDR3 sequence (DNA): TGTGCCTTGTGGGAGGGACATTATTATAAGAAACTATTT. Its translation: CALWEGHYYKKLF.

Points on this clone: The protein in TCRdb stems from a much larger clone and differs at residue 12 from this DNA's translation, likely a read error; here the protein is translated from the DNA. This chain joins TRGV9 and TRGJP. The CDR3 loop spans 15 amino acids. Looked up from germline, CDR1 is GITISATS and CDR2 is ISYDGTV (reference sequence). CDR3 loop: CALWERELGKKTKVF. DNA of the CDR3: TGTGCCTTGTGGGAGCGGGAGTTGGGCAAAAAAACCAAGGTATTT.

This chain uses TRGV5 with TRGJ1 or TRGJ2. As TCRdb names no J gene, one was assigned here on the basis of a DNA match to germline. The germline V gene has CDR1 VINAFY and CDR2 YDVSNSKD. This CDR3 is built from 15 residues. V lost 0 bases and J lost 5; bases outside the gene matches: 10. The CDR3 protein is CATWDRRLWNYKKLF. Here the CDR3 DNA reads TGTGCCACCTGGGACAGGCGGTTGTGGAATTATAAGAAACTCTTT.

Comment on this clone: The germline gene is not matched at one end of the junction; a read error may be the cause. This sequence joins TRGV9 and TRGJ1 or TRGJ2. The CDR3 has 14 amino acids. CDR1 and CDR2 (germline): GITISATS, ISYDGTV (reference sequence). The CDR3 DNA reads as TGTGCCTTGTGGGAGTCCCCGAATTATTATCAGAAACTCTTT. Its protein is CALWESPNYYQKLF.

With regard to this clone: This DNA translates differently at residue 3 from the TCRdb protein, which is that of a much larger clone; a read error is likely, and the protein shown is the DNA's own translation. The gene calls are TRGV9 and TRGJ1 or TRGJ2. The CDR3 covers 17 residues. Looked up from germline, CDR1 is GITISATS and CDR2 is ISYDGTV (reference sequence). CDR3 nucleotides: TGTGCCTCGTGGGAGGTCGATACACAAGAGTTTTCTTATAAGAAACTCTTT. Translated, it gives CASWEVDTQEFSYKKLF.

This clone rates as medium-sized. Translating this DNA gives a protein that differs at residue 4 from the TCRdb one, which belongs to a much larger clone; a read error is likely, and the protein shown is this translation. The chain links TRGV2 to TRGJ1 or TRGJ2. Per the germline V gene, CDR1 is EGSNGY and CDR2 is YDSYNSKV. CDR3 size: 13 residues. With V trimmed by 8 bases and J by 3 bases, 10 bases remained unmatched. Written as DNA, the CDR3 is TGTGCCACCTTTGACGGGCCTTATTATAAGAAACTCTTT. Amino acids: CATFDGPYYKKLF.

This clone qualifies as large. The chain joins TRGV5 to TRGJ1 or TRGJ2. CDR1 VINAFY and CDR2 YDVSNSKD come from the germline V gene. Trimming cost V 0 bases and J 6 bases; bases outside gene matches: 2. The CDR3 has 12 residues. The DNA for the CDR3 is TGTGCCACCTGGGACAGGCGTTATAAGAAACTCTTT. Its translation: CATWDRRYKKLF.

Note on this clone: TCRdb shows a much larger clone's protein in place of this DNA's translation, and the two differ at residue 2, likely through a read error; the protein shown is translated from the DNA. The chain links TRGV3 to TRGJ1 or TRGJ2. The germline gives CDR1 VTNTFY, CDR2 YDVSTARD (reference sequence). This CDR3 region has 12 residues. The CDR3 here is CTTWDRPFEKLF. CDR3 nucleotide sequence: TGTACCACCTGGGACAGGCCGTTCGAGAAACTCTTT.

This clone is classed as medium-sized (0.01 to 0.1%). The protein recorded in TCRdb matches a much larger clone and deviates from this DNA's translation at residue 7, suggesting a read error; the protein here is obtained by translating the DNA. This chain joins TRGV3 and TRGJ1 or TRGJ2. V lost 0 bases and J lost 11; bases outside the gene matches: 7. This CDR3 has 12 residues. Germline CDR1 is VTNTFY and CDR2 is YDVSTARD (reference sequence). Here the CDR3 DNA reads TGTGCCACCTGGGACAGGCAGTTCGAGAAACTCTTT. This gives the protein CATWDRQFEKLF.

By frequency in the sample, this clone is medium-sized. This chain uses TRGV3 with TRGJ1 or TRGJ2. After removal of 6 bases from V and 1 base from J, the junction contained 0 bases not matched to a gene. Germline V lookup: CDR1 VTNTFY, CDR2 YDVSTARD (reference sequence). CDR3 length equals 11 residues. Here the CDR3 DNA reads TGTGCCACCTGGAATTATTATAAGAAACTCTTT. Protein: CATWNYYKKLF.

This clone is medium-sized within its sample. The V call is TRGV8, the J call TRGJP1. Germline V CDR1 and CDR2: VENAVY, YDSYNSRV. J was trimmed by 6 bases and V by 4 bases; bases with no gene match: 5. The CDR3 totals 13 residues. The CDR3: CATWEASGWFKIF. In DNA, the CDR3 is TGTGCCACCTGGGAGGCTTCTGGTTGGTTCAAGATATTT.

The chain has TRGV1 and TRGJ1 or TRGJ2. The J gene, left out of TCRdb, was set here by checking the DNA against germline. TRGV1 is designated an ORF whose function remains uncertain. Trimming at V came to 0 bases and at J to 7 bases, leaving 9 bases not matched to a gene. This CDR3 region has 14 residues. The CDR3 DNA follows: TGTGCCACCTGGGACAGGCCCGGCGGATATAAGAAACTCTTT. Protein sequence: CATWDRPGGYKKLF.

This sequence joins TRGV3 and TRGJ1 or TRGJ2. The germline V gene encodes CDR1 VTNTFY and CDR2 YDVSTARD (reference sequence). V lost 8 bases and J lost 10; bases outside the gene matches: 14. The CDR3 runs 12 residues. The DNA for the CDR3 is TGTGCCACCTTGTACGGGCCGTTCAAGAAACTCTTT. Translated: CATLYGPFKKLF.